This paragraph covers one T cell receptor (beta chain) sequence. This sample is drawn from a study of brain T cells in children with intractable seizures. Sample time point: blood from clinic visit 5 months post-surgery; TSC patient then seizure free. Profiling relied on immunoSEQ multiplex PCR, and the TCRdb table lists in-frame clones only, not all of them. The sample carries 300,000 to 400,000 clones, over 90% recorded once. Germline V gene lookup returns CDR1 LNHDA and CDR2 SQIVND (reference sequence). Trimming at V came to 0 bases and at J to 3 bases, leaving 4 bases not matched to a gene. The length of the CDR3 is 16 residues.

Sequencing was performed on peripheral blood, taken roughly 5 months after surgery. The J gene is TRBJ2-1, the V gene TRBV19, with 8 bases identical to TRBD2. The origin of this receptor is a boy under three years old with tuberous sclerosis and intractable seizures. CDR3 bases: TGTGCCAGTAGTATAGACGGGACTAGGATCTACAATGAGCAGTTCTTC. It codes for CASSIDGTRIYNEQFF.